In this sample, the clone carrying this T cell receptor beta chain turned up a few times. CDR1 is SGHKS and CDR2 is YYEKEE in the germline V gene (reference sequence). The CDR3 runs 18 residues. The V and J ends lost 3 bases and 7 bases, in that order; junction bases with no gene match: 17. These data come from a study of shared clonotypes between healthy human individuals. TCRdb keeps only in-frame clones here, not all; method: immunoSEQ multiplex PCR. The sample carries some 1,100,000 clones, about 84% recorded once. J is TRBJ1-4 and V is TRBV5-5; 8 bases agree with TRBD1. Sequenced input: memory CD4+ T cells from PBMCs. Subset here: CD45RA-negative fraction. This receptor was identified in a man between 18 and 35 years old in good health. Some clones in this sample may be carry-over from other donors' samples. CDR3 protein: CASSSDRAPQTYGEKLFF. In DNA form, the CDR3 reads TGTGCCAGCAGCTCGGACAGGGCTCCTCAAACGTACGGTGAAAAACTGTTTTTT.